This TCR beta chain was observed in a study of blood T cell repertoires in COVID-19. Overall study context: PBMCs, B-cell-depleted T cells, or T cells provided the cDNA or gDNA that made up the material.

Using immunoSEQ multiplex PCR, the repertoire was profiled, and TCRdb retains in-frame clones only, with some absent. The top ten hold around 15% of the sample, which has 180,000 or so clones, approximately 80% seen once. Germline CDR1 and CDR2: ENHRY and SYGVKD. V shed 11 bases, J shed 8 bases, and the junction held 13 bases outside the gene matches. This CDR3 comprises 13 residues. This clonotype was sampled from a man in his 60s who had been exposed to COVID-19. Sequenced sample: PBMCs or T cells enriched from blood (not recorded which). This chain joins TRBV10-3 and TRBJ1-2; 8 bases are shared with TRBD1. The CDR3 region is CAVGQGTLLGYTF. CDR3 sequence (DNA): TGTGCCGTTGGACAGGGAACTTTATTAGGCTACACCTTC.